This is a list of T cell receptor beta chains from one sample in a study of OX40 agonist ivuxolimab in advanced cancers. Assay: immunoSEQ multiplex PCR; the TCRdb copy retains only in-frame clones and omits some. The sample carries roughly 100,000 clones, 86% recorded once. The specimen comprised CD4+ or CD8+ T cells sorted from blood, sampled in a trial of the OX40 agonist ivuxolimab. Receptors originate from an adult with an advanced solid tumor such as melanoma, head and neck, liver or kidney cancer. CDR3s include the opening cysteine and the closing phenylalanine or tryptophan.

v_gene,j_gene,CDR3aa
TRBV4-1,TRBJ1-1,CASSWIQGNTEAFF
TRBV5-6,TRBJ1-3,CASNNRVSSGNTIYF
TRBV5-1,TRBJ2-2,CASSVGQLNTGELFF
TRBV5-1,TRBJ2-3,CASSLAYGVRDTQYF
TRBV10-3,TRBJ2-2,CAISDTGELFF
TRBV6-1,TRBJ1-2,CASSPTANYGYTF
TRBV9,TRBJ2-1,CASSPWDSSYNEQFF
TRBV5-1,TRBJ2-1,CASFSEGNEQFF
TRBV6-1,TRBJ2-2,CASSAPRGTSGSGELFF
TRBV10-2,TRBJ2-7,CASSEVSGRAYEQYF
TRBV7-9,TRBJ1-4,CASTRVGLGGEKLFF
TRBV10-3,TRBJ2-7,CAASPPGPYEQYF
TRBV21-1,TRBJ1-1,CASTVTQGMNTEAFF
TRBV21-1,TRBJ1-5,CASSKEGGNSNQPQHF